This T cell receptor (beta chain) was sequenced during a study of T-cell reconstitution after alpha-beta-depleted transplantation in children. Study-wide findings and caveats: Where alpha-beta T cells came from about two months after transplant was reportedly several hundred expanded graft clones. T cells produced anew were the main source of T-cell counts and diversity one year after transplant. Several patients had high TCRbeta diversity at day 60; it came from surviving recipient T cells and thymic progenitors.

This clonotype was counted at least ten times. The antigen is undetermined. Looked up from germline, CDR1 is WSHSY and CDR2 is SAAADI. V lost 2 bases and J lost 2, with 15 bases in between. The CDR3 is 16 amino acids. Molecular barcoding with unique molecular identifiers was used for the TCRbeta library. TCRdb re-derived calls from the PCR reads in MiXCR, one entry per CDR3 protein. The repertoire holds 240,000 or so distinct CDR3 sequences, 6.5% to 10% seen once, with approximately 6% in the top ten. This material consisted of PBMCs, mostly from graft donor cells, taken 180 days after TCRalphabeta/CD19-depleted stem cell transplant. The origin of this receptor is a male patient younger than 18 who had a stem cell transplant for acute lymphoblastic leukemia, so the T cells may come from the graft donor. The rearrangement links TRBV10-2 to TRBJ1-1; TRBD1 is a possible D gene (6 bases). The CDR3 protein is CASSEDRRPLNTEAFF. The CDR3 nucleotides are TGCGCCAGCAGTGAGGACAGGCGCCCACTTAACACTGAAGCTTTCTTT.